Below are 32 T cell receptor beta chains sequenced from a single sample in a study of T cells in Graves' hyperthyroidism and ophthalmopathy. Using RNA transcripts as the source, TCR beta CDR3 regions were amplified. The TCR CDR3 first-round RT-PCR relied on the HTBI primer set. TCRdb fed the multiplex PCR reads into MiXCR, producing one record per CDR3 protein. The table has approximately 640,000 distinct CDR3 sequences, just under 45% seen once. Source material: peripheral blood or thyroid tissue (not recorded which). All receptors derive from an adult man with Graves' disease, either hyperthyroidism or ophthalmopathy (not recorded which).

This clonotype was observed many times. The chain couples TRBV2 to TRBJ2-7; D possibly corresponds to TRBD1 (5 bases). The length of the CDR3 is 13 residues. The germline gives CDR1 SNHLY, CDR2 FYNNEI. Trimming removed 7 bases at V and 4 bases at J, with 14 bases between. CDR3 protein: CASKLRVEYEQYF. The CDR3 bases are TGTGCCAGCAAACTCAGGGTAGAGTACGAGCAGTACTTC.

This clonotype was recorded many times. The chain links TRBV12-3 or TRBV12-4 to TRBJ1-1; no clear D. V was cut by 6 bases and J by 0 bases, with 5 bases left in between. The CDR3 has 12 amino acids. The DNA for the CDR3 is TGTGCCAGCAGGCGTATGAACACTGAAGCTTTCTTT. Residues: CASRRMNTEAFF.

There are a few counts of this clonotype. The chain is built from TRBV7-2 and TRBJ1-6, with a weak D call TRBD1 (6 bases). Trimming pared 5 bases from V and 9 bases from J, leaving 26 bases between. The length of the CDR3 is 18 residues. Per the germline V gene, CDR1 is SGHTA and CDR2 is FQGNSA. Written as DNA, the CDR3 is TGTGCCAGCAGCGAAGGGGGTTATTCGGTCTCGCGTAGTTCACCCCTCCACTTT. Protein sequence: CASSEGGYSVSRSSPLHF.

This clonotype was observed once. This sequence joins TRBV5-1 and TRBJ1-1; D might be TRBD1 (6 bases). This CDR3 has 17 amino acids. Germline V gives CDR1 SGHRS, CDR2 YFSETQ. Trimming removed 3 bases at V and 5 bases at J, with 23 bases between. The CDR3 DNA sequence: TGCGCCAGCAGCTCGGGGGGGACATTACTGCCTGGGACTGAAGCTTTCTTT. It translates to CASSSGGTLLPGTEAFF.

This chain connects TRBV29-1 to TRBJ2-5; no definite D call. Trimming cost V 5 bases and J 5 bases, with 15 bases left between them. The length of the CDR3 is 13 residues. Per germline, CDR1 SQVTM and CDR2 ANQGSEA. CDR3 DNA: TGCAGCGTTCCGTGGGGTGAGGCCGAGACCCAGTACTTC. The encoded protein is CSVPWGEAETQYF.

The chain couples TRBV29-1 to TRBJ1-2; TRBD1 aligns across 7 bases. The germline CDR1 and CDR2 sequences are SQVTM and ANQGSEA. This CDR3 contains 14 residues. Germline trimming cut 1 base from V and 4 bases from J; bases unmatched to any gene: 6. The CDR3 DNA reads as TGCAGCGTTGAAGCGACAGGGACAACCTATGGCTACACCTTC. Translation gives CSVEATGTTYGYTF.

About this clonotype: One end of the junction is discordant with germline, which a read error may explain. V and J are TRBV5-1 and TRBJ2-7; D is undetermined. The CDR3 contains 14 residues. Germline loops: CDR1 SGHRS, CDR2 YFSETQ. The CDR3 here is CTSSLALRGDEQYF. The CDR3 DNA reads as TGCACCAGCAGCTTGGCTTTGCGTGGGGACGAGCAGTACTTC.

Comment on this clonotype: Lacking the conserved final phenylalanine or tryptophan, this CDR3 likely reflects a read error. The DNA is omitted, as the CDR3 cannot be located on it reliably, and the CDR3 follows TCRdb's listing. The chain is built from TRBV10-3 and TRBJ1-4; the table's TRBD1 call for D was not verified on the DNA. Germline lookup yields CDR1 ENHRY and CDR2 SYGVKD. The CDR3 contains 12 residues when both ends are counted. The chain's CDR3 is CAISGDPGGTNY.

J is TRBJ1-5 and V is TRBV27; unclear D gene. Deletions cut 6 bases from V and 11 bases from J, with 17 bases between. CDR3 length equals 13 residues. Per the germline V gene, CDR1 is MNHEY and CDR2 is SMNVEV (reference sequence). CDR3 DNA: TGTGCCAGCAGATCCTTGGCCGACCGAGCCCAGCATTTT. Protein product: CASRSLADRAQHF.

V and J are TRBV7-8 and TRBJ1-3; no definite D call. This CDR3 contains 14 residues. Trimming removed 5 bases at V and 7 bases at J, with 15 bases between. Germline loops: CDR1 SGHVS, CDR2 FQNEAQ. In DNA, the CDR3 is TGTGCCAGCAGCACGAACCAGGTCGGGAACACCATATATTTT. Residues: CASSTNQVGNTIYF. Full variable domain (remainder filled in from reference TRBV7-8 and TRBJ1-3): GAGVSQSPRYKVAKRGQDVALRCDPISGHVSLFWYQQALGQGPEFLTYFQNEAQLDKSGLPSDRFFAERPEGSVSTLKIQRTQQEDSAVYLCASSTNQVGNTIYFGEGSWLTVV.

This clonotype was seen ten or more times. The chain links TRBV2 to TRBJ1-5; D may be TRBD1 (5 bases). Germline V lookup: CDR1 SNHLY, CDR2 FYNNEI. The V end lost 3 bases, the J end lost 2 bases, and 11 bases lay between the germline ends. The CDR3 sequence is 15 residues long. The CDR3 loop reads CASSEGQGGNQPQHF. The CDR3 bases are TGTGCCAGCAGTGAGGGTCAGGGTGGCAATCAGCCCCAGCATTTT.

The table lists this clonotype with many counts. At one end, the junction sequence differs from germline, possibly due to a read error. This rearrangement joins TRBV20-1 to TRBJ1-5; D is unresolved. Per germline, CDR1 DFQATT and CDR2 SNEGSKA (reference sequence). The CDR3 contains 15 residues. This CDR3 reads CSARGYGQLNQPQHF. In nucleotides, the CDR3 is TGCAGTGCCAGAGGGTACGGGCAACTTAATCAGCCCCAGCATTTT.

There are a few counts of this clonotype. The chain has TRBV12-5 and TRBJ2-5, with 7 bases identical to TRBD1. CDR3 length: 14 amino acids. Germline values: CDR1 LGHNT, CDR2 FRNRAP. In nucleotides, the CDR3 is TGTGCCAGCAGTACTGACAGGGTATCGGAGACCCAGTACTTC. It encodes CASSTDRVSETQYF. Full variable domain (missing parts from reference TRBV12-5 and TRBJ2-5): DARVTQTPRHKVTEMGQEVTMRCQPILGHNTVFWYRQTMMQGLELLAYFRNRAPLDDSGMPKDRFSAEMPDATLATLKIQPSEPRDSAVYFCASSTDRVSETQYFGPGTRLLVL.

The V and J genes are TRBV2 and TRBJ2-2, with a weak D call TRBD1 (7 bases). The germline gives CDR1 SNHLY, CDR2 FYNNEI. This CDR3 is 14 amino acids long. Trimming removed 3 bases from V and 4 bases from J, with 9 bases in between. CDR3 region: CASSDRGATGELFF. The DNA for the CDR3 is TGTGCCAGCAGTGACAGGGGGGCCACCGGGGAGCTGTTTTTT.

The J gene is TRBJ1-4, the V gene TRBV10-3; 8 bases match TRBD1. Germline CDR1 and CDR2: ENHRY and SYGVKD. Trimming cost V 3 bases and J 4 bases; bases outside gene matches: 4. The CDR3 is 15 residues long. This CDR3 is CAISEQGEGNEKLFF. The CDR3 bases are TGTGCCATCAGTGAACAGGGGGAGGGTAATGAAAAACTGTTTTTT.

This chain links TRBV7-9 with TRBJ1-1; no firm D call. There are 18 residues in the CDR3. Deletions cut 6 bases from V and 0 bases from J, with 23 bases between. Germline V gene sequence: CDR1 SEHNR, CDR2 FQNEAQ (reference sequence). CDR3 region: CASSPIPAYSRMNTEAFF. Here the CDR3 DNA reads TGTGCCAGCAGTCCTATACCCGCTTACTCGAGGATGAACACTGAAGCTTTCTTT.

V is TRBV2 and J is TRBJ1-3; D is unresolved. The V end was cut by 6 bases, the J end by 7 bases, with 10 bases between. The CDR3 sequence is 12 residues long. Germline V gives CDR1 SNHLY, CDR2 FYNNEI. The CDR3 spells CASRDLTNTIYF. CDR3 coding DNA: TGTGCCAGCAGGGATCTTACTAACACCATATATTTT.

As concerns this clonotype: Germline and junction disagree at one end, which may indicate a read error. V usage is TRBV6-5 and J usage is TRBJ1-6; D perhaps matches TRBD1 (6 bases). This CDR3 has 14 residues. Germline V gene sequence: CDR1 MNHEY, CDR2 SVGAGI. DNA for the CDR3: TGTGCCAGCAGTCTGAGGGACACTAATTCACTCCTCCACTTT. The encoded protein is CASSLRDTNSLLHF.

Notes on this clonotype: A much larger clone sits a single nucleotide away, making a read error possible. The chain has TRBV7-8 and TRBJ1-1; TRBD1 is a possible D gene (5 bases). The CDR3 contains 13 residues. Germline V CDR1 and CDR2: SGHVS, FQNEAQ. CDR3 nucleotide sequence: TGTGTCAGCGGCAGGGCAATGAACACTGAAGCTTTCTTT. Translating gives CVSGRAMNTEAFF. Together with reference TRBV7-8 and TRBJ1-1, the CDR3 gives the full variable domain: GAGVSQSPRYKVAKRGQDVALRCDPISGHVSLFWYQQALGQGPEFLTYFQNEAQLDKSGLPSDRFFAERPEGSVSTLKIQRTQQEDSAVYLCVSGRAMNTEAFFGQGTRLTVV.

A few counts support this clonotype. The chain links TRBV7-8 to TRBJ1-4; D is possibly TRBD1 (5 bases). Germline V gene data show CDR1 as SGHVS and CDR2 as FQNEAQ. The CDR3 spans 16 residues. Trimming cost V 1 base and J 8 bases, with 17 bases left between them. This CDR3 reads CASSLGRASSREKLFF. CDR3 coding DNA: TGTGCCAGCAGCTTAGGCAGGGCTTCATCTCGGGAAAAACTGTTTTTT.

This clonotype was found a few times. The rearrangement joins TRBV12-3 or TRBV12-4 to TRBJ2-7, with TRBD2 matching 12 bases. The CDR3 runs 17 residues. The junction had 12 bases not matched to a gene; V was cut back by 4 bases and J by 5 bases. The CDR3 DNA sequence: TGTGCCAGCAGTTCGGAGCCCGGACTAGCGGGGCTTGACGAGCAGTACTTC. Translation gives CASSSEPGLAGLDEQYF.

A note on this clonotype: One junction end disagrees with the germline gene, perhaps due to a read error. This chain links TRBV19 with TRBJ2-7; 8 bases map to TRBD1. Germline CDR1 is LNHDA and CDR2 is SQIVND (reference sequence). The CDR3 sequence is 14 residues long. DNA of the CDR3: TGTGCCAGTAGTAAAGGGACAGGAGCCTATGAGCAGTACTTC. It encodes CASSKGTGAYEQYF.

About this clonotype itself: It is likely a read error, because the conserved phenylalanine at the end of the CDR3 is missing. This sequence joins TRBV7-8 and TRBJ1-6; D is ambiguous. CDR3 size: 14 residues. Germline CDR1 and CDR2: SGHVS and FQNEAQ. With 1 base removed from V and 5 bases from J, the gap between germline ends came to 6 bases. The CDR3 nucleotides are TGTGCCAGCAGCTTAGTCCCAAATAATTCACCCCTCCACCTT. It encodes CASSLVPNNSPLHL.

The chain joins TRBV7-2 to TRBJ1-4, with 8 bases matching TRBD1. The CDR3 sequence is 15 residues long. V dropped 5 bases and J dropped 4; count of bases not matched to a gene: 6. Germline CDR1 and CDR2: SGHTA and FQGNSA. CDR3 residues: CASSPQGGLNEKLFF. The CDR3 DNA reads as TGTGCCAGCAGCCCACAGGGGGGGCTTAATGAAAAACTGTTTTTT.

This clonotype was recorded many times. The DNA for the CDR3 is TGTGCCAGCAGCTTAGTCCTGTTGAACACTGAAGCTTTCTTT. As protein: CASSLVLLNTEAFF. The rearrangement uses TRBV7-9 and TRBJ1-1, with D hard to call. The CDR3 has 14 residues. Trimming removed 1 base at V and 0 bases at J, with 6 bases between. The germline V gene has CDR1 SEHNR and CDR2 FQNEAQ (reference sequence).

The chain recombines TRBV11-2 with TRBJ1-1; TRBD1 is a possible D gene (5 bases). Germline CDR1 SGHAT, CDR2 FQNNGV. This CDR3 contains 13 residues. Trimming took 11 bases from V and 2 from J, leaving 15 bases between them. The CDR3: CAWSEDSNTEAFF. In DNA, the CDR3 is TGTGCCTGGAGTGAAGACAGTAACACTGAAGCTTTCTTT.

There are many counts of this clonotype. J is TRBJ2-5 and V is TRBV7-9; the D gene is possibly TRBD2 (5 bases). Germline values: CDR1 SEHNR, CDR2 FQNEAQ (reference sequence). The CDR3 has 12 residues. The V end was cut by 1 base, the J end by 9 bases, with 9 bases between. In DNA form, the CDR3 reads TGTGCCAGCAGCTTAGGTCTCGGGGCCCAGTACTTC. This gives the protein CASSLGLGAQYF.

This sequence joins TRBV7-2 and TRBJ1-4, with 7 bases fitting TRBD1. V lost 1 base to trimming and J lost 3 bases; unmatched junction nucleotides: 5. Germline V gene sequence: CDR1 SGHTA, CDR2 FQGNSA. The CDR3 sequence is 16 residues long. The CDR3 spells CASSLDRDSSNEKLFF. The CDR3 DNA reads as TGTGCCAGCAGCTTAGACCGGGACAGTTCTAATGAAAAACTGTTTTTT.

This clonotype has just a few counts. The chain has TRBV6-1 and TRBJ1-1; TRBD1 aligns across 7 bases. Germline CDR1 reads MNHNS; CDR2 reads SASEGT. J was trimmed by 7 bases and V by 7 bases; bases with no gene match: 9. The CDR3 has 13 amino acids. CDR3 sequence: CASIKGQSFEAFF. As DNA, the CDR3 is TGTGCCAGCATCAAGGGACAGTCCTTTGAAGCTTTCTTT.

Worth noting for this clonotype: A read error may explain this, as a much larger clone is one base away. The chain links TRBV20-1 to TRBJ1-4; D unresolved. CDR1 is DFQATT and CDR2 is SNEGSKA in the germline V gene (reference sequence). The V and J ends lost 4 bases and 5 bases respectively, with 8 bases between them. The length of the CDR3 is 12 residues. The CDR3, as DNA: TGCAGTGCTATGGCAGCGAATGAAAAACTGTTTTTT. Protein: CSAMAANEKLFF.

Remarks on this clonotype: A much larger clone sits a single nucleotide away, making a read error possible. The genes are TRBV10-3 and TRBJ1-2, with 7 bases matching TRBD1. CDR1 ENHRY and CDR2 SYGVKD come from the germline V gene. The CDR3 length is 14 residues. With 6 bases clipped from V and 8 bases from J, the junction kept 12 bases outside the gene matches. DNA for the CDR3: TGTGCCATCAGCTTAGTTTCAGGGGGAAACGGCTACACCTTC. It is translated as CAISLVSGGNGYTF.

This clonotype was seen at least ten times. The V call is TRBV7-6, the J call TRBJ2-7; D is uncertain. Germline values: CDR1 SGHVS, CDR2 FNYEAQ. This CDR3 spans 14 amino acids. Trimming stripped 1 base from V and 2 bases from J, with 9 bases between. Here the CDR3 DNA reads TGTGCCAGCAGCTTAGTAGCCGGAACCTACGAGCAGTACTTC. This gives the protein CASSLVAGTYEQYF.